This section outlines one TCR beta chain sequence together with its context. This sample is part of a study of blood T cell repertoires in COVID-19. Study as a whole: Samples came from the United States, Italy and Spain, spanning acute and convalescent COVID-19.

Original analysis: Reference gene primer amplification gave nucleated cell count estimates. Sequencing was performed with immunoSEQ multiplex PCR; in TCRdb, only in-frame clones are kept and a portion is missing. Clone size and the V and J calls come from that table; the DNA yielded D and trimming. The table lists a few hundred thousand clones, 75% to 90% of them singletons, with roughly 5% in the top ten. The sequenced sample was peripheral blood. The clonotype comes from a woman between 35 and 50 years old who had recovered from COVID-19.

CDR3 nucleotide sequence: TGTGCCAGCACCATGACAGGGGGTCTCTCCTACGAGCAGTACTTC. Protein sequence: CASTMTGGLSYEQYF. The V gene is TRBV2, the J gene TRBJ2-7; TRBD1 agrees at 9 bases. The CDR3 is 15 amino acids. Germline trimming cut 7 bases from V and 0 bases from J; bases unmatched to any gene: 7. CDR1 is SNHLY, CDR2 FYNNEI, per germline.